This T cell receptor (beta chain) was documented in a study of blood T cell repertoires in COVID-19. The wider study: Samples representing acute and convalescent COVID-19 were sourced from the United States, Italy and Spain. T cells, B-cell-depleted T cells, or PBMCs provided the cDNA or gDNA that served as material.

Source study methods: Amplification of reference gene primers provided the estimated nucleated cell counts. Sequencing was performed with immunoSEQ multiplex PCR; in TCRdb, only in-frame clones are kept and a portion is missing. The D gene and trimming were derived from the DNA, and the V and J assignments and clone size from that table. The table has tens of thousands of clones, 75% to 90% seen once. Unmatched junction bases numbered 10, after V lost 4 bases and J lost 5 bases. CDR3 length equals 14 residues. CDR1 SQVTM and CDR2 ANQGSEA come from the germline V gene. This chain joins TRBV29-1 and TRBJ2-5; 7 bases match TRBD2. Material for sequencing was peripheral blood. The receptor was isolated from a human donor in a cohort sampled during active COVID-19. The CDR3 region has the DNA TGCAGCGTTGCCCAAGAGGGAGGGGCGGAGACCCAGTACTTC. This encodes CSVAQEGGAETQYF.